This paragraph reports one T cell receptor (beta chain). No antigen is known for it. No base qualities exist here, and no much larger clone lies one base off it. Other DNA sequences in the same sample also yield this CDR3. These data are taken from a study of shared clonotypes between healthy human individuals (dated by TCRdb to 2020 to 2021). The study in broad terms: The cohort included a few men and two women between 18 and 49 years of age. For each donor, CD4 naive and CD4 memory were each run on three plates, CD8 naive on two plates, and CD8 memory on one plate. To estimate repertoire size and how much clonotypes are shared between individuals, the study performed deep sequencing of blood TCR repertoires from a few healthy adults. Different laboratories and diverse techniques were used to prepare libraries and sequence TCR repertoires, to increase sequencing depth and limit assay-specific biases. Leukapheresis yielded between about 0.94 and 8.9 billion PBMCs per donor.

Donors were healthy HIV-negative adults with no recently reported acute infections or vaccinations. All donors were Caucasian adults living in Nashville, Tennessee, USA. Magnetic negative selection was used to enrich CD4+ T cells, after which naive cells were positively selected on CD45RA and the negative fraction became the memory subset. Blood was collected by leukapheresis, and PBMCs were isolated by Ficoll-Histopaque density gradient centrifugation and then cryopreserved in liquid nitrogen vapor phase. Analytical flow cytometry was used to check the purity and quantity of every magnetically sorted T cell population. From each sorted fraction, genomic DNA was isolated and quantified by UV absorbance on a Nanodrop 2000c. Paper-wide results and their limitations: Compared with non-shared clonotypes, clonotypes shared by all four sorted-subset donors had higher generation probabilities. Based on pairwise subsampling, the degree of clonotype sharing among donors was expected to be affected by sequencing depth. Even with the large sequencing depth, rarefaction of the sorted-subset datasets indicated that sequencing was incomplete. Because the study included only a small number of donors, the genetic and exposure-history diversity represented was limited. Naive subsets generally had larger estimated clonotype richness than memory subsets did. Sampling was restricted to blood, and TCR repertoires in tissue are likely to differ from TCR repertoires in blood. Across a few donors, around 5.4% of naive CD4, 3% to 3.5% of naive CD8, 2% to 2.5% of memory CD4, and under 0.45% of memory CD8 clonotypes were shared.

The CDR3 runs 12 residues from the cysteine to the phenylalanine. The kept DNA is CDR3 alone, 36 bases in frame from the first base. V and J are truncated by 5 bases and 6 bases respectively, leaving an intervening sequence of 9 bases. Reading the germline V gene gives CDR1 SGHTA and CDR2 FQGNSA. TCR CDR3 regions were amplified from genomic DNA by multiplex PCR using the deep immunoSEQ assay. For each cell subset, the extracted genomic DNA was distributed evenly across all wells of several immunoSEQ 96-well plates, and each plate served as one replicate. For sorted subsets, 150 to 250 ng of genomic DNA, equivalent to 25,000 to 35,000 T cell genomes, went into each replicate PCR. Purified libraries were measured with a Qubit 3.0 fluorometer, size-checked on a Bioanalyzer 2100, and measured again with the KAPA Library Quantification kit. Each immunoSEQ 96-well plate was sequenced on its own single-read 150-cycle Illumina NextSeq 550 flow cell. In the authors' own workflow: Because only junctional sequences without quality scores were contained in the immunoSEQ output, filtering matching that applied to full-length reads could not be performed. To assign V/J genes and CDR3, sequences were annotated against IMGT germline references using PyIR, a Python wrapper for IgBLAST v1.9. Reads were removed for weak V/J assignments (E-value above 1e-6), missing CDR3, stop codons, out-of-frame junctions, or ambiguous translated residues. V3J clonotypes were defined by identical inferred V gene, J gene, and CDR3 amino acid sequence. Percentage overlap between repertoires was calculated by dividing the number of shared unique clonotypes by the size of the smaller repertoire. Richness of each repertoire was evaluated using RTK rarefaction, the Chao1 estimator, and Recon v2.1 estimates of unobserved clonotypes. Generation probabilities for all TCRbeta clonotypes obtained by the gDNA method from a handful of donors were computed using OLGA. TCRdb retrieved this table from immuneACCESS and kept in-frame rearrangements only. Not all clones are present; in checked studies, unresolved V genes account for under half, and no reason is known for the remainder. V, J and clone size are taken as reported in that table, and D and trimming were inferred from the DNA itself. This sample is represented by a few million clones; 85% to 95% of them were singletons. The ten most abundant clones make up about 0.41% of the sample.

This sequence uses TRBV7-2 and TRBJ2-3, with the D segment identity uncertain. The specimen was naive CD4+ T cells from PBMCs. The intended sense of this specimen's cell subset or site label: CD45RA+ positively selected. The sequence was collected from a young man in good health. Some clones in this sample may be carry-over from other donors' samples. The nucleotide sequence is given as TGTGCCAGCAGCCTAGTTCGTGATACGCAGTATTTT. This gives the protein CASSLVRDTQYF.